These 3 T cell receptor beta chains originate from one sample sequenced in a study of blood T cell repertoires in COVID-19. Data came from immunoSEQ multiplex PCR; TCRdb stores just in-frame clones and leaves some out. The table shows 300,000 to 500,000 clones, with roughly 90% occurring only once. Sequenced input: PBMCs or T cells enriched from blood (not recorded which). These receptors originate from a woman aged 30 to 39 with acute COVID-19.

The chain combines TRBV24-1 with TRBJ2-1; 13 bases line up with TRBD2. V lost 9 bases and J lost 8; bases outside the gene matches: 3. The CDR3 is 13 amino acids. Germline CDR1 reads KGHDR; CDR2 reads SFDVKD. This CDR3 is CATGGTSGDEQFF. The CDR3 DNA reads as TGTGCCACCGGGGGGACTAGCGGGGATGAGCAGTTCTTC.

The CDR3 DNA follows: TGCGCCAGCAGCCAGGTACCTACTAGCACAGATACGCAGTATTTT. It translates to CASSQVPTSTDTQYF. This chain connects TRBV4-1 to TRBJ2-3; D is uncertain. V was cut by 3 bases and J by 0 bases, with 10 bases left in between. Germline values: CDR1 MGHRA, CDR2 YSYEKL. CDR3 length: 15 amino acids.

CDR3 coding DNA: TGTGCCAGCAGCTTAAGTTTAGGACTAGCGGGGGACGAGCAGTACTTC. This sequence encodes CASSLSLGLAGDEQYF. The chain combines TRBV11-2 with TRBJ2-7, with TRBD2 matching 13 bases. V was clipped by 2 bases and J by 5 bases; unmatched bases: 6. The CDR3 extends over 16 amino acids. CDR1 SGHAT and CDR2 FQNNGV come from the germline V gene.